This paragraph covers one T cell receptor (beta chain) sequence. Its target is unknown. The data derive from a study of vaccination and CD4 T cells after COVID-19. On the study more broadly: Overlapping SARS-CoV-2, HCoV-NL63, HCoV-OC43 and HCoV-229E spike peptides stimulated the cells.

The CDR3 has 16 amino acids. J lost 7 bases, V lost 4 bases, and 11 bases had no gene match. Germline V gene sequence: CDR1 LGHNA, CDR2 YNFKEQ. The treatment: roughly ten-day PBMC culture with coronavirus spike peptide pools or control peptides (ViraFEST assay). Wells contained some 1.9 million PBMCs each, and these were cultured with 8 to 10 IU/ml IL-2 and roughly 9.6 ug/ml peptide pools. General observations from the study: Convalescent patients displayed spike mono-reactivity in 304 of 307 vaccine-specific clones. Median SARS-CoV-2-reactive clonotype numbers rose nonsignificantly, about 21 to 38.

Oncomine TCR Beta short-read sequencing was applied to DNA from cultured CD4+ T cells. TCRdb independently ran MiXCR on the PCR reads; one entry per CDR3 protein. Of about 27,000 distinct CDR3 sequences listed, around 64% are singletons. This TCR was sampled from a human donor who received a COVID-19 vaccine. The chain is built from TRBV4-2 and TRBJ1-1; 11 bases map to TRBD1. The sample here was CD4+ T cells from blood, cultured in vitro, taken after SARS-CoV-2 vaccination. CDR3: CASSPIGRTGGFEAFF. The CDR3 DNA follows: TGTGCCAGCAGCCCGATAGGCAGGACAGGGGGCTTTGAAGCTTTCTTT.